Reported below is one T cell receptor (beta chain). In the original workflow: For nucleated cells, counts were estimated from reference gene primer amplification. Data came from immunoSEQ multiplex PCR; TCRdb stores just in-frame clones and leaves some out. V and J calls and clone size are as listed in that table; D and trimming were resolved from the DNA. The sample lists about 180,000 clones; 80% to 90% were seen once. These data belong to a study of blood T cell repertoires in COVID-19. Study-wide context: COVID-19 samples, acute and convalescent, were from the United States, Italy and Spain. The analysed material was cDNA or gDNA that came from T cells, B-cell-depleted T cells, or PBMCs.

Germline CDR1 and CDR2: KGHSH and LQKENI. The length of the CDR3 is 17 residues. Trimming took off 0 bases at V and 1 base at J, with 14 bases between the two ends. This clonotype was obtained from a man aged 50 to 59 with active or convalescent COVID-19. The chain combines TRBV18 with TRBJ2-3; D unresolved. Specimen: peripheral blood. This chain's CDR3 is CASSPPVTGGGTDTQYF. CDR3 in DNA: TGTGCCAGCTCACCACCGGTTACCGGCGGAGGCACAGATACGCAGTATTTT.